Listed here is a single TCR beta chain. The data were obtained in a study of blood T cell repertoires in COVID-19. The protocol was immunoSEQ multiplex PCR, while the TCRdb copy is restricted to in-frame clones and leaves out a portion. The data show 450,000 or so clones, roughly 89% seen once. Material: peripheral blood. The origin of this receptor is a young man with COVID-19, enrolled during active disease.

CDR3 DNA sequence: TGCGCCAGCAGCTTGACGACTAGTGTCAATGAGCAGTTCTTC. This translates into CASSLTTSVNEQFF. The chain employs TRBV5-1 and TRBJ2-1, with a possible D match to TRBD2 (6 bases). This CDR3 is built from 14 residues. CDR1 and CDR2 from the germline V gene are SGHRS and YFSETQ. V was clipped by 1 base and J by 6 bases, with 11 bases between them.